This T cell receptor beta chain was sequenced for a study of cytomegalovirus exposure and HLA in healthy donors. Trimming removed 5 bases from V and 7 bases from J, with 12 bases in between. The CDR3 has 13 amino acids. Germline V lookup: CDR1 SEHNR, CDR2 FQNEAQ (reference sequence). Primers included in the PCR were 60 Vbeta and 13 Jbeta primers. Profiled with immunoSEQ multiplex PCR; TCRdb holds only in-frame clones, not every one. The sample includes 100,000 to 150,000 clones, approximately 75% of them seen just once. Findings and caveats of the study: V- and J-gene trimming in TCR beta was tied to a missense DCLRE1C variant by an analysis performed later. CMV antigen specificity was confirmed in vitro for a few CMV-associated chains.

For this clone: Its antigen is still unknown.

This sequence joins TRBV7-9 and TRBJ1-5; D perhaps matches TRBD1 (6 bases). This TCR was recovered from a woman aged 50 to 60 in good health and CMV-seronegative. The sequenced sample was PBMCs. As DNA, the CDR3 is TGTGCCAGCAGCAAGGGGGGGTGGCAGCCCCAGCATTTT. It codes for CASSKGGWQPQHF.